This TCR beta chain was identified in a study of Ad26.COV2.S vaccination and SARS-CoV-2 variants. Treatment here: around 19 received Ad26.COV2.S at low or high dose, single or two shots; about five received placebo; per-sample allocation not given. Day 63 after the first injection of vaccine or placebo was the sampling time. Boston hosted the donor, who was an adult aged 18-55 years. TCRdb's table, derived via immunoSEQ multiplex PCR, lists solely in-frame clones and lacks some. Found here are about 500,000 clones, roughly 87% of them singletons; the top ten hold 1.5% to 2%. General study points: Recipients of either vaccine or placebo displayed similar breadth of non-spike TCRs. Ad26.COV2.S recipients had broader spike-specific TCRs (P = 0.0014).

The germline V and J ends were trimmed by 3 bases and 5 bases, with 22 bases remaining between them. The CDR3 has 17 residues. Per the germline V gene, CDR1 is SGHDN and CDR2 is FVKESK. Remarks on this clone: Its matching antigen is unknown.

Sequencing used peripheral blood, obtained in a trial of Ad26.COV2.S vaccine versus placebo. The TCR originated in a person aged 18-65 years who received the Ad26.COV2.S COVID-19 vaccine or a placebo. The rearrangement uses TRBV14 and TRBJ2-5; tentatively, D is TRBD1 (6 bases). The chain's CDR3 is CASSHFRQVMGWETQYF. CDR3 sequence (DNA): TGTGCCAGCAGCCATTTCCGACAGGTTATGGGTTGGGAGACCCAGTACTTC.